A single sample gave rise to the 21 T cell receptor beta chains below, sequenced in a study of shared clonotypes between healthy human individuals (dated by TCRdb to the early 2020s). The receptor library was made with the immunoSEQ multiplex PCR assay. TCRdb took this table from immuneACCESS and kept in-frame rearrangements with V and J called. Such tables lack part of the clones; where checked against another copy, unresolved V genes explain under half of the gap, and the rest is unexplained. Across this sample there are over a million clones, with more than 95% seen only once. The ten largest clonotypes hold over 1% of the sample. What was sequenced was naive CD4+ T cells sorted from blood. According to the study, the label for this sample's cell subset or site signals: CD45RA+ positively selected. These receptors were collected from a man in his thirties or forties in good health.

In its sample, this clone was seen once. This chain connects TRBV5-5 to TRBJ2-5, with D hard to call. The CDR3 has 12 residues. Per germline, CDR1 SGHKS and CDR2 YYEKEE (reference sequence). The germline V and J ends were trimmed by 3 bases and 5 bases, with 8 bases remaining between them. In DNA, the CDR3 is TGTGCCAGCAGCTGGAATTATGAGACCCAGTACTTC. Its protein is CASSWNYETQYF.

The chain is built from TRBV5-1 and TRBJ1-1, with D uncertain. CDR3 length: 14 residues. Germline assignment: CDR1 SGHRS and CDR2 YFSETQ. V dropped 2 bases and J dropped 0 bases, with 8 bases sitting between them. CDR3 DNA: TGCGCCAGCAGCTTAAACAGCGTGAACACTGAAGCTTTCTTT. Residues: CASSLNSVNTEAFF.

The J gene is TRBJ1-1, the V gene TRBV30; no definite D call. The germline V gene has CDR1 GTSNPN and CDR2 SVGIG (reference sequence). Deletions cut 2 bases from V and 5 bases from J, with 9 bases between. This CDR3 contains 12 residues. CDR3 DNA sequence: TGTGCCTGGAGTAGGATAAATACTGAAGCTTTCTTT. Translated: CAWSRINTEAFF. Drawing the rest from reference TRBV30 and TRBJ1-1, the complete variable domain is SQTIHQWPATLVQPVGSPLSLECTVEGTSNPNLYWYRQAAGRGLQLLFYSVGIGQISSEVPQNLSASRPQDRQFILSSKKLLLSDSGFYLCAWSRINTEAFFGQGTRLTVV.

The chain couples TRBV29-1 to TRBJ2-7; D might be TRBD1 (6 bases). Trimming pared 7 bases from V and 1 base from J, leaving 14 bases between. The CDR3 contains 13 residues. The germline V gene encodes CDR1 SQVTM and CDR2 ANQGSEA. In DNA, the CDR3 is TGCAGCGCCTCGGGACAAGGGTCCTACGAGCAGTACTTC. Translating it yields CSASGQGSYEQYF.

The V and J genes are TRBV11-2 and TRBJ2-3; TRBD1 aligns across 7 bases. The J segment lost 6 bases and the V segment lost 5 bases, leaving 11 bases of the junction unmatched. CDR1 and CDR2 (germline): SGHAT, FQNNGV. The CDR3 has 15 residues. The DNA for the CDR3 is TGTGCCAGCAGCGGCGACAGGGTCGGAACTGATACGCAGTATTTT. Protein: CASSGDRVGTDTQYF.

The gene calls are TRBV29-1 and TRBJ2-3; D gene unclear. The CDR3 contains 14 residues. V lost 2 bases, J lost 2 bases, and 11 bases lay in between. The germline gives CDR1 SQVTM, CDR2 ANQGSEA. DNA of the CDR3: TGCAGCGTTGAACTGGCCTCGACCACAGATACGCAGTATTTT. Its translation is CSVELASTTDTQYF.

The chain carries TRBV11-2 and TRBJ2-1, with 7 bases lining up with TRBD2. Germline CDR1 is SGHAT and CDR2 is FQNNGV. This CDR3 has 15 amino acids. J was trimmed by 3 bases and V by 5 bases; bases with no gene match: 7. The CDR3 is CASSRLSGGYNEQFF. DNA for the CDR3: TGTGCCAGCAGCCGATTATCGGGGGGCTACAATGAGCAGTTCTTC.

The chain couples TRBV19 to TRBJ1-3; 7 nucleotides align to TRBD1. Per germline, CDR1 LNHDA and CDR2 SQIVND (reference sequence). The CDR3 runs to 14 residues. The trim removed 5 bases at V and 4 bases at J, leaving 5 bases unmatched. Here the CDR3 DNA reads TGTGCCAGTAGTGCACAGGGGAGAGGAAACACCATATATTTT. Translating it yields CASSAQGRGNTIYF.

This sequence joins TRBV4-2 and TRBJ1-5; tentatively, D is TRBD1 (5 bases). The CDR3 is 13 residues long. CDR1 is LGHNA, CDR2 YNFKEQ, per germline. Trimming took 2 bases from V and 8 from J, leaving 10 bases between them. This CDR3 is CASSQQGSEPQHF. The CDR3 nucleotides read TGTGCCAGCAGCCAACAGGGTTCGGAGCCCCAGCATTTT.

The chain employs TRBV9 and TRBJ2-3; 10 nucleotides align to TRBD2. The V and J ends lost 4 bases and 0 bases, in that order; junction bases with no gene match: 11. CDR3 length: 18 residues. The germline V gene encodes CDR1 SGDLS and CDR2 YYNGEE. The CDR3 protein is CASSYSGRPGKSTDTQYF. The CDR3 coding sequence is TGTGCCAGCAGCTATAGCGGGAGGCCTGGGAAAAGCACAGATACGCAGTATTTT.

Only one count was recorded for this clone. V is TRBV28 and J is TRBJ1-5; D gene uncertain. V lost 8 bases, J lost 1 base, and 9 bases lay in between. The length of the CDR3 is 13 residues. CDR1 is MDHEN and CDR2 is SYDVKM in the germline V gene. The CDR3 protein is CASVPVSNQPQHF. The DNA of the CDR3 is TGTGCCAGCGTTCCGGTAAGCAATCAGCCCCAGCATTTT.

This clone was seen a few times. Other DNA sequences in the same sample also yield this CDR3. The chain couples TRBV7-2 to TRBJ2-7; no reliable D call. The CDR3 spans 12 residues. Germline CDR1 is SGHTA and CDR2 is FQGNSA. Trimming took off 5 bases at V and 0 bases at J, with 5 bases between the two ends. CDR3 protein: CASSQSSYEQYF. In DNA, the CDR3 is TGTGCCAGCAGCCAGAGCTCCTACGAGCAGTACTTC.

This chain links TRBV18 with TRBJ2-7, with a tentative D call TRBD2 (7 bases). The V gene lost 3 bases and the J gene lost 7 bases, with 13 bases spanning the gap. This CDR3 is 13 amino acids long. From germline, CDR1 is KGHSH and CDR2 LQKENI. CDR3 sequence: CASSPAGAGEQYF. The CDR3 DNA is TGTGCCAGCTCACCTGCGGGGGCGGGTGAGCAGTACTTC.

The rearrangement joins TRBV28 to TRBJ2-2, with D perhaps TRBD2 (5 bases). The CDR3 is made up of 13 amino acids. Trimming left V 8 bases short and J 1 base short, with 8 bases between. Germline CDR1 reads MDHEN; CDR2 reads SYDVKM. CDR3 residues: CASEAGNTGELFF. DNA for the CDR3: TGTGCCAGCGAGGCGGGGAACACCGGGGAGCTGTTTTTT.

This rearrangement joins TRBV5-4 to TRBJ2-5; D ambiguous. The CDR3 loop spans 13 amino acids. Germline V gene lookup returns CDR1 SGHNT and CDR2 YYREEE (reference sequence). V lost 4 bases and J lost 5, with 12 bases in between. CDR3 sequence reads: CASSREPAETQYF. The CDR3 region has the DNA TGTGCCAGCAGCCGTGAACCGGCGGAGACCCAGTACTTC.

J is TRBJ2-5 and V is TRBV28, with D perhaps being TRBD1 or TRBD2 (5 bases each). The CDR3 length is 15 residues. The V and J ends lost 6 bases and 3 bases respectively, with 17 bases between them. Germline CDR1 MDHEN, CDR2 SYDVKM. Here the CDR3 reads CASSTYFRGEETQYF. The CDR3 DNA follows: TGTGCCAGCAGCACCTACTTTCGGGGCGAAGAGACCCAGTACTTC.

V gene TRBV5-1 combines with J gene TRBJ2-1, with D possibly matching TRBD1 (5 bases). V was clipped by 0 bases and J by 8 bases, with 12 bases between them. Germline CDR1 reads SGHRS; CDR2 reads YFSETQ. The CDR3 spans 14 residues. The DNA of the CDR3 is TGCGCCAGCAGCTTGGGCAGGGCCTCGCATGAGCAGTTCTTC. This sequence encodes CASSLGRASHEQFF.

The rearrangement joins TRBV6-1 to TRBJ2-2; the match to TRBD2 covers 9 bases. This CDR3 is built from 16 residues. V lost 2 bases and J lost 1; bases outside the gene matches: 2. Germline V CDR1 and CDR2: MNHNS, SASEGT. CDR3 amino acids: CASSERAGGNTGELFF. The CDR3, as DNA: TGTGCCAGCAGTGAACGAGCGGGAGGGAACACCGGGGAGCTGTTTTTT.

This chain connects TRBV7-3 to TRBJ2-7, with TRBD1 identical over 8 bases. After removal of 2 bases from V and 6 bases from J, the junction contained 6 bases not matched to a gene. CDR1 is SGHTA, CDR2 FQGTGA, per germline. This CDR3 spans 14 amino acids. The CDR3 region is CASSLVADRAEQYF. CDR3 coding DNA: TGTGCCAGCAGCTTAGTTGCGGACAGGGCCGAGCAGTACTTC.

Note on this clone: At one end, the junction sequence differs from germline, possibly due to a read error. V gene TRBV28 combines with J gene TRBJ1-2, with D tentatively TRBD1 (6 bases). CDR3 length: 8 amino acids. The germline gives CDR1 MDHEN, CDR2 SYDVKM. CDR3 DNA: TGTGCCAGCGGGGAGGGGGCCTTC. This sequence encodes CASGEGAF.

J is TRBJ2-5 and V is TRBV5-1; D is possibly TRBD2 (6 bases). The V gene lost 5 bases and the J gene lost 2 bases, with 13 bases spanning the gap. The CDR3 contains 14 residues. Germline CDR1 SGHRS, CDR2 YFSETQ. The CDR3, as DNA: TGCGCCAGCAGGGGGACTCTAGGGCAAGAGACCCAGTACTTC. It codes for CASRGTLGQETQYF.